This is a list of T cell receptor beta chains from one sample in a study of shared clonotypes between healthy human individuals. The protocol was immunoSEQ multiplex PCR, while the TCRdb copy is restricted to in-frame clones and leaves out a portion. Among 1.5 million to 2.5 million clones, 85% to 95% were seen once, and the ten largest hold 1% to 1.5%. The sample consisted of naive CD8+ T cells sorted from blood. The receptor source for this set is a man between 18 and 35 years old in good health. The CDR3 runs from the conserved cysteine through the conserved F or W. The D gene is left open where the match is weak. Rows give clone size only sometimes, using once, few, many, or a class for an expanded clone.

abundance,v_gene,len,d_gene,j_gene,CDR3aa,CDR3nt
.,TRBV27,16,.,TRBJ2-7,CASSLSSPLGFYEQYF,TGTGCCAGCAGTTTATCGAGCCCCTTAGGATTTTACGAGCAGTACTTC
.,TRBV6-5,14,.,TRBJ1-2,CASSYAQGFYGYTF,TGTGCCAGCAGTTACGCACAGGGCTTCTATGGCTACACCTTC
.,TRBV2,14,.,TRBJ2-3,CASKRLVSTDTQYF,TGTGCCAGCAAGAGACTAGTGAGTACAGATACGCAGTATTTT
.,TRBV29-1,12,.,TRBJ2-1,CSVLGSLNEQFF,TGCAGCGTCCTGGGGAGTTTGAATGAGCAGTTCTTC
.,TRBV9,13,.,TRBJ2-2,CASSVVDTGELFF,TGTGCCAGCAGCGTAGTCGATACCGGGGAGCTGTTTTTT
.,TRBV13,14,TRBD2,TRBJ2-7,CASSSRGGSYEQYF,TGTGCCAGCAGCTCCCGGGGGGGCTCCTACGAGCAGTACTTC
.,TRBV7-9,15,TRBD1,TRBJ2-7,CASSKGQGGLYEQYF,TGTGCCAGCAGCAAGGGACAGGGGGGGTTGTACGAGCAGTACTTC
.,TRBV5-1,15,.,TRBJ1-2,CASSLVTSGVDGYTF,TGCGCCAGCAGCTTGGTAACGTCGGGGGTGGATGGCTACACCTTC
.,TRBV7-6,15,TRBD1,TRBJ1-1,CASSYGTGEGTEAFF,TGTGCCAGCAGCTACGGGACAGGGGAGGGGACTGAAGCTTTCTTT
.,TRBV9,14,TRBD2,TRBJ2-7,CASSATSGFPEQYF,TGTGCCAGCAGCGCAACTAGCGGTTTTCCCGAGCAGTACTTC
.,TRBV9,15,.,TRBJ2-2,CASSVWEGAGGELFF,TGTGCCAGCAGCGTATGGGAAGGGGCGGGCGGGGAGCTGTTTTTT
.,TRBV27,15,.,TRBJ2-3,CASSLSNSGTDTQYF,TGTGCCAGCAGTTTATCCAACAGTGGAACAGATACGCAGTATTTT
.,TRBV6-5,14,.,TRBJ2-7,CASSYSSSGYEQYF,TGTGCCAGCAGTTACTCGTCTAGTGGGTACGAGCAGTACTTC
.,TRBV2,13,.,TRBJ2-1,CASRDNYYNEQFF,TGTGCCAGCAGGGATAACTACTACAATGAGCAGTTCTTC
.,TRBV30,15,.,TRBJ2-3,CAWSVGAASTDTQYF,TGTGCCTGGAGTGTAGGGGCAGCTAGCACAGATACGCAGTATTTT
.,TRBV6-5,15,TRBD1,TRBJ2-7,CASSSLTGGSHEQYF,TGTGCCAGCAGCTCATTGACAGGGGGTTCCCACGAGCAGTACTTC
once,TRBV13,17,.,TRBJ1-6,CASSLLGLGSYNSPLHF,TGTGCCAGCAGCTTATTAGGCTTGGGGTCCTATAATTCACCCCTCCACTTT
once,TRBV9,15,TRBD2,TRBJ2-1,CASSVESGIVDEQFF,TGTGCCAGCAGCGTAGAGAGCGGGATTGTCGATGAGCAGTTCTTC
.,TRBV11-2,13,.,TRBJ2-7,CASSVDSFYEQYF,TGTGCCAGCAGCGTCGACAGTTTCTACGAGCAGTACTTC
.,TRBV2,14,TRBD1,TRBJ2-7,CASSEGTGPYEQYF,TGTGCCAGCAGTGAAGGGACAGGTCCCTACGAGCAGTACTTC
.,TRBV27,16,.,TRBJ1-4,CASSPQFGATNEKLFF,TGTGCCAGCAGTCCTCAATTCGGGGCAACTAATGAAAAACTGTTTTTT
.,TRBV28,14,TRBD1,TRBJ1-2,CASSRGQGKYGYTF,TGTGCCAGCAGTCGCGGACAGGGTAAATATGGCTACACCTTC
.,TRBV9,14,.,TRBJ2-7,CASSVALATDEQYF,TGTGCCAGCAGCGTAGCTTTAGCAACCGACGAGCAGTACTTC
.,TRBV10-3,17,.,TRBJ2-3,CAISDISSDRYTDTQYF,TGTGCCATCAGTGATATTAGTAGTGACCGGTACACAGATACGCAGTATTTT
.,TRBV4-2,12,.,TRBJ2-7,CASSQVGAEQYF,TGTGCCAGCAGCCAAGTCGGGGCCGAGCAGTACTTC
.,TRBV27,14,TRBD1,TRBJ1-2,CASSPGGYIYGYTF,TGTGCCAGCAGTCCAGGGGGGTACATCTATGGCTACACCTTC
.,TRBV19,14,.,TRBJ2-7,CASSIEALSYEQYF,TGTGCCAGTAGTATAGAGGCACTATCCTACGAGCAGTACTTC
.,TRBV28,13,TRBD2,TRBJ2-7,CASSSGESYEQYF,TGTGCCAGCAGTAGCGGGGAGTCCTACGAGCAGTACTTC
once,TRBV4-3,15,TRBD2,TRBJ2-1,CASSQAAREGPQQFF,TGCGCCAGCAGCCAGGCAGCGCGGGAGGGACCTCAGCAGTTCTTC
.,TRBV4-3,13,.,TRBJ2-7,CASSPSRTYEQYF,TGCGCCAGCAGCCCTAGCAGAACCTACGAGCAGTACTTC
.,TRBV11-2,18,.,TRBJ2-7,CASSQGVSGTLGLHEQYF,TGTGCCAGCAGCCAAGGGGTCTCCGGGACACTGGGCTTACACGAGCAGTACTTC
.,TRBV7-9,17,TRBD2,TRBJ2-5,CASSPRLAGTTQETQYF,TGTGCCAGCAGCCCTCGACTAGCGGGGACCACCCAAGAGACCCAGTACTTC
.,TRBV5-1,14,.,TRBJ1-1,CASSLVALGAEAFF,TGCGCCAGCAGCTTGGTCGCCCTAGGCGCTGAAGCTTTCTTT
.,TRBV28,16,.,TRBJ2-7,CASSFPSTSTGYEQYF,TGTGCCAGCAGTTTCCCCTCGACCTCTACTGGTTACGAGCAGTACTTC
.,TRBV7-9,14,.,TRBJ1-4,CASSSPGEAEKLFF,TGTGCCAGCAGCTCCCCGGGTGAGGCTGAAAAACTGTTTTTT
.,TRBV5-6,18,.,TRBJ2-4,CASSLGQGTDLAKNIQYF,TGTGCCAGCAGCTTGGGGCAGGGGACGGACCTAGCCAAAAACATTCAGTACTTC
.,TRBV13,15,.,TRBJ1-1,CASSLGLGGNTEAFF,TGTGCCAGCAGCTTAGGCCTCGGGGGGAACACTGAAGCTTTCTTT
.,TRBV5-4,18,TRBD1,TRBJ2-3,CASSTTTGTGDLPDTQYF,TGTGCCAGCAGCACTACCACCGGGACAGGAGACCTCCCAGATACGCAGTATTTT
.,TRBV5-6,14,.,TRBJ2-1,CASSLPVSYNEQFF,TGTGCCAGCAGCTTGCCGGTCTCCTACAATGAGCAGTTCTTC
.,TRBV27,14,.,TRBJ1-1,CASRPLGGHTEAFF,TGTGCCAGCAGGCCCCTGGGGGGCCACACTGAAGCTTTCTTT
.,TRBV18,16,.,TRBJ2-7,CASSPERDPRSYEQYF,TGTGCCAGCTCACCAGAAAGGGACCCACGCTCCTACGAGCAGTACTTC
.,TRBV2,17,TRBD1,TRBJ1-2,CASSLSLLDRVGYGYTF,TGTGCCAGCAGCCTTAGTTTATTGGACAGGGTTGGCTATGGCTACACCTTC
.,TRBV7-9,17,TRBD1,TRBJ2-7,CASSFSFGDRGAHEQYF,TGTGCCAGCAGCTTCAGCTTCGGGGACAGGGGGGCCCACGAGCAGTACTTC
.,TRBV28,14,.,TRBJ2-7,CASATVESSYEQYF,TGTGCCAGCGCTACAGTGGAGAGCTCCTACGAGCAGTACTTC
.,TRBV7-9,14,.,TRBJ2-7,CASSLGGGNPEQYF,TGTGCCAGCAGCTTAGGAGGCGGGAACCCCGAGCAGTACTTC
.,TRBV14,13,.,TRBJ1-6,CASSQEYESPLHF,TGTGCCAGCAGCCAAGAATATGAATCACCCCTCCACTTT
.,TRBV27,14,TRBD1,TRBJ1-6,CASSMTGWDSPLHF,TGTGCCAGCAGTATGACAGGGTGGGATTCACCCCTCCACTTT
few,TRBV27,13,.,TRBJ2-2,CASSLPNTGELFF,TGTGCCAGCAGTTTACCGAACACCGGGGAGCTGTTTTTT
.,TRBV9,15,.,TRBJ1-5,CASSVGGSSNQPQHF,TGTGCCAGCAGCGTAGGGGGTTCGAGCAATCAGCCCCAGCATTTT
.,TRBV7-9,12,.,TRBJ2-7,CASSFGDYEQYF,TGTGCCAGCAGCTTCGGGGATTACGAGCAGTACTTC
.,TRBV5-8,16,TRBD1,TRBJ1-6,CASSWGQGGVNSPLHF,TGTGCCAGCAGCTGGGGACAGGGAGGAGTAAATTCACCCCTCCACTTT
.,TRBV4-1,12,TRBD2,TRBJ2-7,CASSQAGGEQYF,TGCGCCAGCAGCCAAGCGGGAGGGGAGCAGTACTTC
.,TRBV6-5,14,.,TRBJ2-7,CASSYEAASGEQYF,TGTGCCAGCAGTTATGAAGCGGCTTCGGGGGAGCAGTACTTC
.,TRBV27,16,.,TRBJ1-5,CASSLAGQYSNQPQHF,TGTGCCAGCAGTTTGGCAGGTCAATATAGCAATCAGCCCCAGCATTTT
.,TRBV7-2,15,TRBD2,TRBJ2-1,CASGLVPGGYNEQFF,TGTGCCAGCGGGTTGGTTCCGGGGGGATACAATGAGCAGTTCTTC
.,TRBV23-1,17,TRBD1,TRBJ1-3,CASSQCGQGARKTAIYF,TGCGCCAGCAGTCAATGTGGACAGGGGGCGCGGAAGACCGCCATATATTTT
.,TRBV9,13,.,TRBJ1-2,CASSVSGAGGYTF,TGTGCCAGCAGCGTAAGCGGGGCAGGTGGCTACACCTTC